The rows below give T cell receptor beta chains drawn from one sample of a study of OX40 agonist ivuxolimab in advanced cancers. Profiled with immunoSEQ multiplex PCR; TCRdb holds only in-frame clones, not every one. The table shows roughly 60,000 clones, with about 89% occurring only once. The sample consisted of CD4+ or CD8+ T cells sorted from blood, taken in a trial of the OX40 agonist ivuxolimab. These receptors originate from an adult with an advanced solid tumor such as melanoma, head and neck, liver or kidney cancer. The CDR3 runs from the conserved cysteine through the conserved F or W. A D gene is named only where the DNA matches it firmly. A clone size is listed for some rows: how often the clone was seen (once, few, many), or a class if it is expanded.

d_gene	v_gene	abundance	j_gene	CDR3aa	CDR3nt
NA	TRBV7-6	few	TRBJ1-1	CASSSEETEAFF	TGTGCCAGCAGCTCAGAGGAGACTGAAGCTTTCTTT
NA	TRBV7-9	NA	TRBJ1-3	CASSPTRSGNTIYF	TGTGCCAGCAGCCCGACACGTTCTGGAAACACCATATATTTT
NA	TRBV7-2	NA	TRBJ1-5	CASSLVLQPNQPQHF	TGTGCCAGCAGCTTAGTTCTACAGCCCAATCAGCCCCAGCATTTT
NA	TRBV11-3	NA	TRBJ2-3	CASSPGVGSTDTQYF	TGTGCCAGCAGCCCAGGGGTAGGCTCAACAGATACGCAGTATTTT
TRBD2	TRBV2	NA	TRBJ2-5	CASGGLADQETQYF	TGTGCCAGCGGGGGACTAGCGGACCAAGAGACCCAGTACTTC
NA	TRBV28	once	TRBJ1-1	CASTWGGLTEAFF	TGTGCCAGCACCTGGGGGGGCTTGACTGAAGCTTTCTTT
TRBD2	TRBV11-2	NA	TRBJ2-3	CASSSGGGSTDTQYF	TGTGCCAGCAGCTCTGGGGGGGGTTCCACAGATACGCAGTATTTT
NA	TRBV28	NA	TRBJ1-2	CASSSAGRVKRGSGYTF	TGTGCCAGCAGTTCCGCCGGGCGGGTTAAGCGAGGCAGTGGCTACACCTTC
NA	TRBV11-1	NA	TRBJ1-2	CASSLSGDGYTF	TGTGCCAGCAGCTTGTCCGGAGATGGCTACACCTTC
NA	TRBV7-8	NA	TRBJ2-4	CASSLDDIQYF	TGTGCCAGCAGCCTAGACGACATTCAGTACTTC
TRBD2	TRBV7-9	NA	TRBJ2-2	CASSLRWVWEGTGELFF	TGTGCCAGCAGCTTACGGTGGGTATGGGAGGGAACCGGGGAGCTGTTTTTT
TRBD2	TRBV9	NA	TRBJ2-1	CASSGGLAGVGEQFF	TGTGCCAGCAGCGGGGGACTAGCGGGAGTTGGTGAGCAGTTCTTC
TRBD2	TRBV5-1	NA	TRBJ2-1	CASSLAVTSGGNEQFF	TGCGCCAGCAGCTTGGCTGTGACTAGCGGGGGTAATGAGCAGTTCTTC
NA	TRBV11-3	NA	TRBJ2-5	CASSLDSPETQYF	TGTGCCAGCAGCTTAGACTCCCCCGAGACCCAGTACTTC
NA	TRBV7-6	NA	TRBJ1-1	CASSLQENTEAFF	TGTGCCAGCAGCTTACAGGAGAACACTGAAGCTTTCTTT
TRBD1	TRBV18	NA	TRBJ2-1	CASSPAGTGFNEQFF	TGTGCCAGCTCACCTGCCGGGACAGGCTTCAATGAGCAGTTCTTC
NA	TRBV4-1	NA	TRBJ2-2	CASSQESYAGELFF	TGCGCCAGCAGCCAAGAATCCTATGCCGGGGAGCTGTTTTTT
NA	TRBV2	NA	TRBJ2-7	CASSGAGPDEQYF	TGTGCCAGCAGTGGGGCGGGACCAGACGAGCAGTACTTC
NA	TRBV27	NA	TRBJ2-3	CASSDRPPGTDTQYF	TGTGCCAGCAGTGACAGGCCTCCTGGCACAGATACGCAGTATTTT
NA	TRBV6-5	NA	TRBJ2-3	CASSSLRDFPEDTQYF	TGTGCCAGCAGTTCACTCAGGGACTTCCCCGAAGATACGCAGTATTTT
TRBD2	TRBV28	NA	TRBJ2-1	CASSLLGLAGSVNEQFF	TGTGCCAGCAGTTTATTGGGACTAGCGGGATCTGTCAATGAGCAGTTCTTC
TRBD2	TRBV5-4	NA	TRBJ2-7	CASSRTSVGEQYF	TGTGCCAGCAGCCGGACTAGTGTGGGCGAGCAGTACTTC
NA	TRBV27	few	TRBJ1-4	CASSRGSTNEKLFF	TGTGCCAGCAGCAGGGGCTCAACTAATGAAAAACTGTTTTTT
NA	TRBV28	NA	TRBJ2-2	CASSSWLGAGELFF	TGTGCCAGCAGTTCCTGGCTCGGTGCCGGGGAGCTGTTTTTT
TRBD2	TRBV5-1	NA	TRBJ2-7	CASSFGLAGRDGQYF	TGCGCCAGCAGCTTTGGACTAGCGGGACGAGACGGGCAGTACTTC
NA	TRBV18	NA	TRBJ1-1	CASSPYRDTEAFF	TGTGCCAGCTCACCATACAGGGACACTGAAGCTTTCTTT
TRBD1	TRBV7-9	NA	TRBJ2-4	CASSLATGDIQYF	TGTGCCAGCAGCTTAGCGACAGGGGACATTCAGTACTTC
NA	TRBV27	NA	TRBJ2-1	CASSRVSSSYNEQFF	TGTGCCAGCAGCCGTGTCTCGAGCTCCTACAATGAGCAGTTCTTC
TRBD1	TRBV5-1	NA	TRBJ2-7	CASSTTGGLHEQYF	TGCGCCAGCAGCACGACAGGGGGCCTTCACGAGCAGTACTTC
NA	TRBV7-2	NA	TRBJ1-1	CASSFPGMNTEAFF	TGTGCCAGCAGCTTCCCGGGCATGAACACTGAAGCTTTCTTT
TRBD1	TRBV15	NA	TRBJ2-5	CATSGLGQGEGETQYF	TGTGCCACCAGCGGCCTAGGACAGGGGGAAGGAGAGACCCAGTACTTC
NA	TRBV5-6	NA	TRBJ1-5	CASSLGEGQGNQPQHF	TGTGCCAGCAGCTTGGGGGAGGGGCAGGGGAATCAGCCCCAGCATTTT
TRBD1	TRBV28	NA	TRBJ2-3	CASSYSTGTTDTQYF	TGTGCCAGCAGTTATTCGACAGGGACCACAGATACGCAGTATTTT
NA	TRBV28	NA	TRBJ2-6	CASGRGANVLTF	TGTGCCAGCGGCCGTGGGGCCAACGTCCTGACTTTC
TRBD2	TRBV27	NA	TRBJ2-1	CASSGLAGGPNEQFF	TGTGCCAGCAGCGGACTAGCGGGAGGGCCAAATGAGCAGTTCTTC
TRBD2	TRBV6-6	NA	TRBJ2-1	CASRGTSGSNEQFF	TGTGCCAGCAGAGGGACTAGCGGGAGTAATGAGCAGTTCTTC
NA	TRBV7-6	once	TRBJ2-7	CASSSPVQGTYEQYF	TGTGCCAGCAGCTCTCCCGTGCAGGGTACCTACGAGCAGTACTTC
NA	TRBV7-2	NA	TRBJ2-3	CASSLYGSSNTQYF	TGTGCCAGCAGCTTATACGGGAGTTCGAATACGCAGTATTTT
TRBD1	TRBV27	NA	TRBJ2-7	CASSFVTGQGTEQYF	TGTGCCAGCAGTTTTGTGACGGGACAGGGGACCGAGCAGTACTTC
TRBD2	TRBV18	NA	TRBJ2-3	CASSPGTRTDTQYF	TGTGCCAGCTCACCCGGGACTAGGACAGATACGCAGTATTTT
NA	TRBV5-6	once	TRBJ1-1	CASSYFQGGAFF	TGTGCCAGCAGCTACTTCCAGGGTGGAGCTTTCTTT
NA	TRBV19	NA	TRBJ1-4	CASSIAGSNNEKLFF	TGTGCCAGTAGTATAGCAGGCTCTAATAATGAAAAACTGTTTTTT
TRBD2	TRBV7-3	NA	TRBJ2-2	CASSSNNLAGGHTGELFF	TGTGCCAGCAGCTCGAACAATTTAGCGGGAGGTCACACCGGGGAGCTGTTTTTT
NA	TRBV2	NA	TRBJ1-2	CASRNYGYTF	TGTGCCAGCAGGAACTATGGCTACACCTTC
NA	TRBV6-5	NA	TRBJ1-6	CASSYSKAGNSPLHF	TGTGCCAGCAGTTACTCGAAGGCAGGGAATTCACCCCTCCACTTT
TRBD2	TRBV18	NA	TRBJ2-1	CASSLLAGEYNEQFF	TGTGCCAGCTCCTTACTAGCGGGAGAGTACAATGAGCAGTTCTTC
NA	TRBV6-5	NA	TRBJ2-7	CASSYEPPGYEQYF	TGTGCCAGCAGTTACGAGCCCCCGGGCTACGAGCAGTACTTC
NA	TRBV6-5	NA	TRBJ1-1	CASSSPGRGTEAFF	TGTGCCAGCAGTTCCCCGGGGCGAGGGACTGAAGCTTTCTTT